The rows below give T cell receptor beta chains drawn from one sample of a study of shared clonotypes between healthy human individuals. Sequencing used immunoSEQ multiplex PCR; TCRdb keeps in-frame clones, though not all of them. The table records over a million clones, around 97% of them present only once. The sample comprised naive CD4+ T cells sorted from blood. These TCRs come from a man between 25 and 39 years old in good health. Each CDR3 is given with its conserved first and last residue. The D gene is left open where the match is weak. Some rows have no size entry. The others give once, few or many, or a class for an expanded clone.

TRBJ2-1	.	TRBV6-5	.	TGTGCCAGCAGAGGAAGCTCCTACAATGAGCAGTTCTTC	CASRGSSYNEQFF
TRBJ1-5	.	TRBV9	.	TGTGCCAGCAGCCAAGACGCGTACAATCAGCCCCAGCATTTT	CASSQDAYNQPQHF
TRBJ2-5	TRBD2	TRBV7-6	.	TGTGCCAGCAGCTTAGGAAGCGGGAGGCAAGAGACCCAGTACTTC	CASSLGSGRQETQYF
TRBJ1-1	.	TRBV7-9	.	TGTGCCAGCAGCTTAGATCTAGTGGTCACTGAAGCTTTCTTT	CASSLDLVVTEAFF
TRBJ2-1	TRBD2	TRBV5-1	.	TGCGCCAGCAGCTTAAGGGGACTAGCGGGAGGGGGCAATGAGCAGTTCTTC	CASSLRGLAGGGNEQFF
TRBJ1-2	TRBD1	TRBV5-5	.	TGTGCCAGCAGCTCGGGACAGGGTGGGGGCTACACCTTC	CASSSGQGGGYTF
TRBJ1-1	.	TRBV6-6	once	TGTGCCAGCAGAACACAGGGTCCGGACACTGAAGCTTTCTTT	CASRTQGPDTEAFF
TRBJ2-3	.	TRBV29-1	once	TGCAGCGTTGAAACGCGGGGCACAGATACGCAGTATTTT	CSVETRGTDTQYF
TRBJ2-1	.	TRBV5-1	.	TGCGCCAGCAGCTTGGTTCGCGGGGCAGCGACCAACAATGAGCAGTTCTTC	CASSLVRGAATNNEQFF
TRBJ2-2	.	TRBV9	few	TGTGCCAGCAGCGTATTATCCAGGGCCCTACAGAACACCGGGGAGCTGTTTTTT	CASSVLSRALQNTGELFF
TRBJ2-3	.	TRBV5-4	.	TGTGCCAGCAGCTCTGGGGAGACAGATACGCAGTATTTT	CASSSGETDTQYF
TRBJ2-7	.	TRBV30	.	TGTGCCTGGAGTGGGGGGACTCAAGAGCAGTACTTC	CAWSGGTQEQYF
TRBJ1-1	.	TRBV18	.	TGTGCCAGCTCACCTTTTTTAGACGCTGAAGCTTTCTTT	CASSPFLDAEAFF
TRBJ2-7	TRBD1	TRBV5-1	.	TGCGCCAGCAGCTTGGGTACAGGGGGCGCGCAGGGTGGTAGCTACGAGCAGTACTTC	CASSLGTGGAQGGSYEQYF
TRBJ2-2	TRBD1	TRBV7-9	.	TGTGCCAGCCGGACAGGGTCCGGGAGCGGTCGCACCGGGGAGCTGTTTTTT	CASRTGSGSGRTGELFF
TRBJ1-1	.	TRBV4-1	once	TGCGCCAGCAGCTATCCGGGGCGGAACACTGAAGCTTTCTTT	CASSYPGRNTEAFF
TRBJ2-7	TRBD1	TRBV10-1	.	TGCGCCATTGACAGGGGGCCCTGCCCCTACGAGCAGTACTTC	CAIDRGPCPYEQYF
TRBJ1-5	TRBD1	TRBV2	.	TGTGCCAGCAGTTTCGACAGGGGCAATCAGCCCCAGCATTTT	CASSFDRGNQPQHF
TRBJ2-2	.	TRBV2	once	TGTGCCAGCAGCAAAGGGTTCACCGGGGAGCTGTTTTTT	CASSKGFTGELFF
TRBJ1-5	.	TRBV30	.	TGTGCCTGGAGTGGAATTAGCAATCAGCCCCAGCATTTT	CAWSGISNQPQHF
TRBJ2-7	.	TRBV18	once	TGTGCCAGCTCACCGATCGGACAGTACGAGCAGTACTTC	CASSPIGQYEQYF
TRBJ2-2	.	TRBV18	.	TGTGCCAGCTCACCACTTAGGGAAGCTAACGGGGAGCTGTTTTTT	CASSPLREANGELFF
TRBJ1-5	.	TRBV6-1	.	TGTGCCAGCAGTGACCTCAGGGGACTCCATCAGCCCCAGCATTTT	CASSDLRGLHQPQHF
TRBJ1-2	.	TRBV19	.	TGTGCCAGTAGGGTTTTTGGGTATGGCTACACCTTC	CASRVFGYGYTF
TRBJ2-3	TRBD2	TRBV5-1	.	TGCGCCAGCAGGGGGGGGCTAGCGGGAGATACGCAGTATTTT	CASRGGLAGDTQYF
TRBJ2-1	.	TRBV7-3	.	TGTGCCAGCAGCTTAGATACGGGGGAGCAGTTCTTC	CASSLDTGEQFF
TRBJ2-5	TRBD1	TRBV5-5	.	TGTGCCAGCAGCGTTCGACAGGGCGGCGAGACCCAGTACTTC	CASSVRQGGETQYF
TRBJ2-1	.	TRBV5-8	.	TGTGCCAGCAGGGTGGTTGGAAATGAGCAGTTCTTC	CASRVVGNEQFF
TRBJ1-2	.	TRBV25-1	.	TGTGCCAGCAGTGAATTGGCAGACTATGGCTACACCTTC	CASSELADYGYTF
TRBJ2-1	.	TRBV5-4	.	TGTGCCAGCAGCTTGAAAACGCCCCTGGAAAATGAGCAGTTCTTC	CASSLKTPLENEQFF
TRBJ2-5	TRBD2	TRBV19	.	TGTGCCACACGGACTAGCGGGAGGGCCGGGGAGACCCAGTACTTC	CATRTSGRAGETQYF
TRBJ2-1	TRBD1	TRBV6-5	.	TGTGCCAGCAGTTACTCAGAGACAGGGAATGAGCAGTTCTTC	CASSYSETGNEQFF
TRBJ1-5	.	TRBV19	.	TGTGCCAGTAGTCCCGGGCAGGCCCCCTATCAGCCCCAGCATTTT	CASSPGQAPYQPQHF
TRBJ1-3	.	TRBV5-1	.	TGCGCCAGCAGCGGGGAACTTGGAAACACCATATATTTT	CASSGELGNTIYF
TRBJ2-1	TRBD2	TRBV15	.	TGTGCCACCAGCAGTTTTACCGGACTAGCGGGCTACAATGAGCAGTTCTTC	CATSSFTGLAGYNEQFF
TRBJ2-2	TRBD1	TRBV19	once	TGTGCCAGTACCATCGGGGACAGGTTCCCCTACGTTGAGCTGTTTTTT	CASTIGDRFPYVELFF
TRBJ2-2	.	TRBV7-9	.	TGTGCCAGCAGCTTAGTGGCTTTCACCGGGGAGCTGTTTTTT	CASSLVAFTGELFF
TRBJ2-7	.	TRBV7-2	.	TGTGCCAGCAGCTTAAATCCGGGCCTCACTTACGAGCAGTACTTC	CASSLNPGLTYEQYF
TRBJ2-5	.	TRBV27	once	TGTGCCAGCAGTTTAAGGTCAGAAGAGACCCAGTACTTC	CASSLRSEETQYF
TRBJ1-1	.	TRBV7-6	.	TGTGCCAGCAGCTTAGCGACCAGACCAATTAACACTGAAGCTTTCTTT	CASSLATRPINTEAFF
TRBJ2-7	.	TRBV19	.	TGTGCCAGTAGCTCCCCATCGGTTGGAGAATACGGCTACGAGCAGTACTTC	CASSSPSVGEYGYEQYF
TRBJ2-1	TRBD2	TRBV18	.	TGTGCCAGCTCACCTGAAAATCCCAGCGGGAGGGCCTACAATGAGCAGTTCTTC	CASSPENPSGRAYNEQFF
TRBJ2-2	TRBD1	TRBV7-3	.	TGTGCCAGCAGCTTAACTGGGACAGACCGGACCGGGGAGCTGTTTTTT	CASSLTGTDRTGELFF
TRBJ2-5	.	TRBV10-3	once	TGTGCCATCAGACCGGGACTTAATCCTGGAGAGACCCAGTACTTC	CAIRPGLNPGETQYF
TRBJ2-5	.	TRBV18	.	TGTGCCAGCTCACCACTCGTCGGGGAGAAAGAGACCCAGTACTTC	CASSPLVGEKETQYF
TRBJ2-7	.	TRBV28	.	TGTGCCAGCAGCTCCGGGGAGCAGTACTTC	CASSSGEQYF
TRBJ2-1	TRBD2	TRBV11-2	.	TGTGCCAGCAGCCATAGCGGGGGATCCTACAATGAGCAGTTCTTC	CASSHSGGSYNEQFF
TRBJ1-2	.	TRBV4-3	.	TGCGCCAGCAGCCAAGATAAGGAACTGCCCTATGGCTACACCTTC	CASSQDKELPYGYTF
TRBJ2-1	TRBD1	TRBV5-1	.	TGCGCCAGCAGCCTGGGACAGGGGACAAATGAGCAGTTCTTC	CASSLGQGTNEQFF
TRBJ2-1	TRBD2	TRBV30	.	TGCGGGGCGGCTGCGGGAGGATGGAATGAGCAGTTCTTC	CGAAAGGWNEQFF
TRBJ2-3	TRBD1	TRBV30	.	TGTGCCTGGAACCCGGGTAGGGGGCAATCAGATACGCAGTATTTT	CAWNPGRGQSDTQYF
TRBJ2-1	.	TRBV25-1	.	TGTGCCAGCAGTGATACCTGGAACTACAATGAGCAGTTCTTC	CASSDTWNYNEQFF
TRBJ1-5	.	TRBV2	.	TGTGCCAGCAGTGAATTTCGGGGGGCCACGCAGCCCCAGCATTTT	CASSEFRGATQPQHF
TRBJ1-2	.	TRBV28	once	TGTGCCAGCAGTGGTTATGGGCGCTATGGCTACACCTTC	CASSGYGRYGYTF
TRBJ2-4	TRBD2	TRBV5-4	.	TGTGCCAGCAGCTTGGGGGCTAGCGGCGGTCCCAAAAACATTCAGTACTTC	CASSLGASGGPKNIQYF
TRBJ1-5	.	TRBV28	.	TGTGCCAGCAGATTACTAATTAATCAGCCCCAGCATTTT	CASRLLINQPQHF
TRBJ2-1	TRBD2	TRBV7-9	.	TGTGCCAGCAGCTTAGTTCCCCTAGCGGTCAATGAGCAGTTCTTC	CASSLVPLAVNEQFF